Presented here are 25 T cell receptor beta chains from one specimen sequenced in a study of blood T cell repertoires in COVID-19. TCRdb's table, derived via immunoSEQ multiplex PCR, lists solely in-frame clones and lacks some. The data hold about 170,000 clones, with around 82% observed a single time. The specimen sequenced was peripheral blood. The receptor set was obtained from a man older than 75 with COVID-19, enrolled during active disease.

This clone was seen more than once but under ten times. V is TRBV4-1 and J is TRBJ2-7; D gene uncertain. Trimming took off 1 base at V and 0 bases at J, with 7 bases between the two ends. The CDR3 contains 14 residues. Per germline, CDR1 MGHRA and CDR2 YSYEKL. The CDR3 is CASSQVQDSYEQYF. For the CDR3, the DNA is TGCGCCAGCAGCCAAGTGCAGGACTCCTACGAGCAGTACTTC.

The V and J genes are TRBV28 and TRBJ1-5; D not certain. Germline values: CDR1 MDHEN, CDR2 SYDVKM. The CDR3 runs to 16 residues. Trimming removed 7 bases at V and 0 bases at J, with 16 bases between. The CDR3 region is CASTPLARLSNQPQHF. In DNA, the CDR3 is TGTGCCAGCACTCCTCTGGCGCGGCTTAGCAATCAGCCCCAGCATTTT.

The CDR3 coding sequence is TGTGCCAGTAGCCCGACAGGAGGAGGAAACATTCAGTACTTC. This encodes CASSPTGGGNIQYF. This chain connects TRBV19 to TRBJ2-4; D might be TRBD1 (6 bases). Trimming took off 6 bases at V and 6 bases at J, with 15 bases between the two ends. Germline V gene data show CDR1 as LNHDA and CDR2 as SQIVND (reference sequence). The CDR3 extends over 14 amino acids.

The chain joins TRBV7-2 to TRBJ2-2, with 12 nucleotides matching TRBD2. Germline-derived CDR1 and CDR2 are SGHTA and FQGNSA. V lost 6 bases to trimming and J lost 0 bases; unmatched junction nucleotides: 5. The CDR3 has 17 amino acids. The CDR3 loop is CASRATSGGANTGELFF. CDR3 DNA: TGTGCCAGCAGGGCGACTAGCGGGGGTGCGAACACCGGGGAGCTGTTTTTT.

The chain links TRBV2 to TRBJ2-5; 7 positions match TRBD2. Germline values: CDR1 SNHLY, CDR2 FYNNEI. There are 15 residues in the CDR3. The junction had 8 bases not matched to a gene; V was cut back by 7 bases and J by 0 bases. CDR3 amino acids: CASNRASGNQETQYF. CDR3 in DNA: TGTGCCAGCAATCGGGCTAGCGGAAACCAAGAGACCCAGTACTTC.

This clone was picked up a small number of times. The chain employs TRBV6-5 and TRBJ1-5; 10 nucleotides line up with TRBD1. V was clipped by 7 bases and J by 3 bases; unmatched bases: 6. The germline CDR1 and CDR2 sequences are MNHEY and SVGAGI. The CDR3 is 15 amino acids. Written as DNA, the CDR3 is TGTGCCAGCACGATGACAGGGGGCCTCAATCAGCCCCAGCATTTT. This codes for CASTMTGGLNQPQHF.

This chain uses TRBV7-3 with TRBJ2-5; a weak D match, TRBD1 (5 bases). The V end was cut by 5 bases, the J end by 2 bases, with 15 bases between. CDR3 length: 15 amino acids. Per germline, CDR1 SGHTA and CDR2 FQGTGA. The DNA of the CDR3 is TGTGCCAGCAGCCCTAACTCAGGGATTCAAGAGACCCAGTACTTC. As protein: CASSPNSGIQETQYF.

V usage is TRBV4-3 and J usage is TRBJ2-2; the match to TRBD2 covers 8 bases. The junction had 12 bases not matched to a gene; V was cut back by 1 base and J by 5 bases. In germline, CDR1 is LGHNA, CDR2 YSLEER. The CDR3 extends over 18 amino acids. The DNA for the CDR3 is TGCGCCAGCAGCCAAGGAACGGACCACACGGGAGGGACCGGGGAGCTGTTTTTT. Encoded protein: CASSQGTDHTGGTGELFF.

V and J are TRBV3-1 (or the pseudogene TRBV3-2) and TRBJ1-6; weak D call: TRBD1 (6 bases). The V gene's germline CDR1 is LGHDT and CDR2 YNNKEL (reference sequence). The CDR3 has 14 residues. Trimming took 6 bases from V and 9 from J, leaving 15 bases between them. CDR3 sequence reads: CASSSRGARSPLHF. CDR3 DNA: TGTGCCAGCAGTTCGCGGGGGGCGCGTTCACCCCTCCACTTT.

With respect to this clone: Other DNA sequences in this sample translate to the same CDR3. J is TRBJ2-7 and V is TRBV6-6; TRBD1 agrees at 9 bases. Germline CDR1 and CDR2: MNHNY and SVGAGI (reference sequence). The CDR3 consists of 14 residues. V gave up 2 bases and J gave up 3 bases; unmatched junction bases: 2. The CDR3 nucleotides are TGTGCCAGCAGTTACCGGGACAGGGTCTACGAGCAGTACTTC. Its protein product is CASSYRDRVYEQYF.

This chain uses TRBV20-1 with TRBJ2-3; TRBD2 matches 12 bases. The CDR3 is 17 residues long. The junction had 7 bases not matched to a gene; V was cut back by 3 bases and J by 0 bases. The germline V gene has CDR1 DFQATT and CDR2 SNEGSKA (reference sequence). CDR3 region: CSASTQGTSGSTDTQYF. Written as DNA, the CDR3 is TGCAGTGCTAGTACCCAAGGGACTAGCGGGAGCACAGATACGCAGTATTTT.

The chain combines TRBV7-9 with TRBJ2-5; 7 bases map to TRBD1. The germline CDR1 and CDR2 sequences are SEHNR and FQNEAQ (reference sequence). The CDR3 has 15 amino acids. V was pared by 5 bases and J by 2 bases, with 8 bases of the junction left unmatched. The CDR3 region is CASSVSSGQQETQYF. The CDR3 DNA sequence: TGTGCCAGCAGCGTCTCTTCGGGACAGCAAGAGACCCAGTACTTC.

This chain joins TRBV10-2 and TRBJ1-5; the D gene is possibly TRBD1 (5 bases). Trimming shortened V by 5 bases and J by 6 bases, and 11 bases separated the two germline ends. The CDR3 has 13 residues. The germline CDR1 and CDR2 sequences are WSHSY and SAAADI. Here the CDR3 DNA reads TGCGCCAGCAGTCAGGGTAGTGGTCAGCCCCAGCATTTT. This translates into CASSQGSGQPQHF.

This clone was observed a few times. CDR3 sequence reads: CASSQGAGNSPLHF. CDR3 nucleotide sequence: TGTGCCAGCAGCCAAGGGGCGGGTAATTCACCCCTCCACTTT. The chain recombines TRBV3-1 (or the pseudogene TRBV3-2) with TRBJ1-6, with no clear D. Trimming stripped 1 base from V and 6 bases from J, with 7 bases between. Per the germline V gene, CDR1 is LGHDT and CDR2 is YNNKEL (reference sequence). This CDR3 is built from 14 residues.

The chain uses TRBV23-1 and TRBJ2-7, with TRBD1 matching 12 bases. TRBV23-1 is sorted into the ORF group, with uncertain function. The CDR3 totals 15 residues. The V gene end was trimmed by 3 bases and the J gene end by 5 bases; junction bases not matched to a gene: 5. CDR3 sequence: CASSHPGTGGDEQYF. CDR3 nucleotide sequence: TGCGCCAGCAGTCACCCCGGGACAGGGGGCGACGAGCAGTACTTC.

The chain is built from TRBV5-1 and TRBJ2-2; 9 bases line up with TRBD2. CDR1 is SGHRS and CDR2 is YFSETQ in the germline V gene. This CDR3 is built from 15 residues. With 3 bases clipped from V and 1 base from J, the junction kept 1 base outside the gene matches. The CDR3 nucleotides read TGCGCCAGCAGCTCGACTAGCGGGAACACCGGGGAGCTGTTTTTT. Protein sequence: CASSSTSGNTGELFF. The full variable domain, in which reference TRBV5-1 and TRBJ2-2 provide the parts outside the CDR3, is KAGVTQTPRYLIKTRGQQVTLSCSPISGHRSVSWYQQTPGQGLQFLFEYFSETQRNKGNFPGRFSGRQFSNSRSEMNVSTLELGDSALYLCASSSTSGNTGELFFGEGSRLTVL.

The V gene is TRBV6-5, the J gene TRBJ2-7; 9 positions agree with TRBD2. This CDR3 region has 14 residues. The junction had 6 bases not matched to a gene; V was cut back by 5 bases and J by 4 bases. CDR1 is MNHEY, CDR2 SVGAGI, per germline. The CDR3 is CASSHRGGAYEQYF. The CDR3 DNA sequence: TGTGCCAGCAGTCACCGCGGGGGGGCATACGAGCAGTACTTC.

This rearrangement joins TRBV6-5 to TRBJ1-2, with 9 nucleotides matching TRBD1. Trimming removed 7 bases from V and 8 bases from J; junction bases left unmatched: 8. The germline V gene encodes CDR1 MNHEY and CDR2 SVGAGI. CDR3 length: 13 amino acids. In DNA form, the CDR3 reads TGTGCCAGCACTTCTGGGACAGGGAAGGGCTACACCTTC. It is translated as CASTSGTGKGYTF.

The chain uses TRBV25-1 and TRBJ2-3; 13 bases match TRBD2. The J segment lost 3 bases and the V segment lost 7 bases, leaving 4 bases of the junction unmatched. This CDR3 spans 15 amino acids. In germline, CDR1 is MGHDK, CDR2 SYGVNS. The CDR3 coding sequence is TGTGCCAGCAAAGGGACTAGCGGGGTTACAGATACGCAGTATTTT. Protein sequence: CASKGTSGVTDTQYF.

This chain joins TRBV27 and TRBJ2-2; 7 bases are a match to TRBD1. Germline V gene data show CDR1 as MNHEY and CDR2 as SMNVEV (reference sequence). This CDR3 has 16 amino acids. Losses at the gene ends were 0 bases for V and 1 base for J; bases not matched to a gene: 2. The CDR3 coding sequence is TGTGCCAGCAGTTTATCGAACAGGGGGAACACCGGGGAGCTGTTTTTT. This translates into CASSLSNRGNTGELFF.

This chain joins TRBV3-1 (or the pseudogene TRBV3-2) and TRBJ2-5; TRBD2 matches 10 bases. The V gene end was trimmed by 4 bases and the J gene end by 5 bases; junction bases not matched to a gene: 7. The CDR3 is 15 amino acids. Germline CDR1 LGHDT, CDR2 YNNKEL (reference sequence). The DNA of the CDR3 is TGTGCCAGCAGCCCCTTAGCGGGGGGTGTGGAGACCCAGTACTTC. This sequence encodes CASSPLAGGVETQYF.

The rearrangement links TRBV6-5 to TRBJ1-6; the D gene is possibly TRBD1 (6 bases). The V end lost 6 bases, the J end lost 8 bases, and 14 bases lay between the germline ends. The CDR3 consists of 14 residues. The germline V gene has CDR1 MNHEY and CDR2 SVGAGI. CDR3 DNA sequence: TGTGCCAGCAGCCTCACAGGGTTTGATTCACCCCTCCACTTT. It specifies CASSLTGFDSPLHF.

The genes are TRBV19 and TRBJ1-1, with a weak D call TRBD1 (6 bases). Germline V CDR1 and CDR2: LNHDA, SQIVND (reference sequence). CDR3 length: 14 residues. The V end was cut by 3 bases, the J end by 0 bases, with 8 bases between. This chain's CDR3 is CASSINRVNTEAFF. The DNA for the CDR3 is TGTGCCAGTAGTATCAACAGGGTGAACACTGAAGCTTTCTTT. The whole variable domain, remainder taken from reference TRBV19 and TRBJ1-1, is DGGITQSPKYLFRKEGQNVTLSCEQNLNHDAMYWYRQDPGQGLRLIYYSQIVNDFQKGDIAEGYSVSREKKESFPLTVTSAQKNPTAFYLCASSINRVNTEAFFGQGTRLTVV.

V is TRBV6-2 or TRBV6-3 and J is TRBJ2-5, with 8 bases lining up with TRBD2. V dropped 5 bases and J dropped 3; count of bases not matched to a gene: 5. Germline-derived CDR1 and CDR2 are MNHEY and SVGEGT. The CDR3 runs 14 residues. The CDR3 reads CASSDGGEEETQYF. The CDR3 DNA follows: TGTGCCAGCAGTGACGGGGGGGAGGAAGAGACCCAGTACTTC.

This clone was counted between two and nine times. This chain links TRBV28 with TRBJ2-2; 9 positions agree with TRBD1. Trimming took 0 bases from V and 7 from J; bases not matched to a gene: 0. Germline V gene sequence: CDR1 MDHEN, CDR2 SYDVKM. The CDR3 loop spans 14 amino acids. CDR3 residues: CASSLWTGGGELFF. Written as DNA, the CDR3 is TGTGCCAGCAGTTTATGGACAGGGGGCGGGGAGCTGTTTTTT.